This TCR beta chain was recovered during a study of blood T cell repertoires in COVID-19. Study background: The samples span acute and convalescent COVID-19 from the United States, Italy and Spain. T cells, B-cell-depleted T cells, or PBMCs supplied cDNA or gDNA.

Source study methods: Quantification of nucleated cells was approximated via reference gene primer amplification. Some clones are missing from TCRdb's copy, which holds only in-frame ones; the method was immunoSEQ multiplex PCR. V, J and clone size reflect that table, while D and trimming were determined from the DNA. The table lists more than 200,000 clones, around 82% of them singletons, with 8.2% in the top ten. The CDR3 has 15 amino acids. Losses at the gene ends were 3 bases for V and 1 base for J; bases not matched to a gene: 4. The germline gives CDR1 SNHLY, CDR2 FYNNEI. This rearrangement joins TRBV2 to TRBJ2-7; 9 bases line up with TRBD2. The source is a woman aged 45 to 65 with acute or convalescent COVID-19. The sequenced sample consisted of peripheral blood. CDR3 sequence: CASSEVTSGSYEQYF. In DNA form, the CDR3 reads TGTGCCAGCAGTGAGGTGACTAGCGGTTCCTACGAGCAGTACTTC.